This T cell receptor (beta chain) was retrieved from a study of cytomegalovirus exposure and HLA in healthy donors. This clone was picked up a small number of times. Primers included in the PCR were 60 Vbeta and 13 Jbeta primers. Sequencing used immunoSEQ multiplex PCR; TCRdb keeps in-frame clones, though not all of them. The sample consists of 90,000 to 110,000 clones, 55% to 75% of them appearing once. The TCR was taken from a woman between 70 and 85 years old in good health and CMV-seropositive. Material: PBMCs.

The CDR3 coding sequence is TGTGCCAGCAGTTACTCAGGGGATGGCTACACCTTC. Translated: CASSYSGDGYTF. This chain uses TRBV6-6 with TRBJ1-2; D might be TRBD1 (5 bases). This CDR3 region has 12 residues. V was cut by 0 bases and J by 6 bases, with 5 bases left in between. Looked up from germline, CDR1 is MNHNY and CDR2 is SVGAGI (reference sequence).